This TCR beta chain was captured in a study of CD8 T cells in ankylosing spondylitis. Study findings and constraints: Apparently characteristic of ankylosing spondylitis blood was a TCR beta motif (eight highly homologous variants). Prior work had noted some motif variants in reactive arthritis blood and synovial fluid. Enrichment of disease-linked clones was reportedly significant in matched ankylosing spondylitis synovial fluid.

As the method for making TCR beta libraries, quantitative 5'-RACE with molecular barcodes was used. MiXCR, applied by TCRdb to the 5' RACE reads, yields one record per CDR3 protein. The sample consists of about 240,000 distinct CDR3 sequences, around 7.8% of them appearing once. CDR3 length: 14 amino acids. Per germline, CDR1 SEHNR and CDR2 FQNEAQ (reference sequence). V was shortened by 1 base and J by 2 bases, with 9 bases between the two germline ends. This clonotype was counted ten times or more. The antigen remains undetermined. Sequenced: blood, either unsorted or a sorted T cell fraction (not recorded which). The clonotype originates from a male donor with ankylosing spondylitis or in good health (not recorded which). V usage is TRBV7-9 and J usage is TRBJ2-7; D may match TRBD1 or TRBD2 (6 bases each). The DNA of the CDR3 is TGTGCCAGCAGCTTAGAAGGGGGGCCCTACGAGCAGTACTTC. Translation: CASSLEGGPYEQYF.